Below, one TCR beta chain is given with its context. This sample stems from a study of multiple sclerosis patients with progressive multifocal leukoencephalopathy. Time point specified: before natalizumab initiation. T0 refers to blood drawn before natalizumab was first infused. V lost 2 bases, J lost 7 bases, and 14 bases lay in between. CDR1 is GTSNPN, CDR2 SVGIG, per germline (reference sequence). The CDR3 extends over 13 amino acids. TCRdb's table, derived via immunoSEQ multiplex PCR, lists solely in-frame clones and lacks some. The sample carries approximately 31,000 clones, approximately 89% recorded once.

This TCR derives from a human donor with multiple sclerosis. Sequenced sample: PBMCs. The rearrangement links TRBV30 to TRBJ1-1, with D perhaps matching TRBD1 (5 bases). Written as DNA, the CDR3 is TGTGCCTGGAGTCTGGGGGGTTCTCTTGAAGCTTTCTTT. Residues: CAWSLGGSLEAFF.